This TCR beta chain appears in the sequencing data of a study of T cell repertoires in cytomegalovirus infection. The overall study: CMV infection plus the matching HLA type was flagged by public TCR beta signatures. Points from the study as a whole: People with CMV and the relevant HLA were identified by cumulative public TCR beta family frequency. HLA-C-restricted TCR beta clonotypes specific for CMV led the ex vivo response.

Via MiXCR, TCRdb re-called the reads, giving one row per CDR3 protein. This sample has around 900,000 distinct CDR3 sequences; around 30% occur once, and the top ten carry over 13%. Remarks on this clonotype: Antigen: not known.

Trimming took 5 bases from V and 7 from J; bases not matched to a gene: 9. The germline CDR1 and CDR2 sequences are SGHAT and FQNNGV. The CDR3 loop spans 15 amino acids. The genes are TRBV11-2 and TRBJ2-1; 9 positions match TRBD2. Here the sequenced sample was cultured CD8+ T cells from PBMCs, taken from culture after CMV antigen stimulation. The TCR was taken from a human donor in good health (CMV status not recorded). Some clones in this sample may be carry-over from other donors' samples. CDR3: CASSPTAGGINEQFF. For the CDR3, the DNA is TGTGCCAGCAGCCCTACAGCGGGGGGCATAAATGAGCAGTTCTTC.